These 11 T cell receptor beta chains share one sample of origin, sequenced in a study of CD8+ T cells in alopecia areata. RNA, once extracted, was reverse transcribed into cDNA for use as the sequencing template. Profiling relied on immunoSEQ multiplex PCR, and the TCRdb table lists in-frame clones only, not all of them. The table includes 150,000 to 200,000 clones, over 55% detected once. Treatment here: oral pan-JAK inhibitor, 5-10 mg twice daily. This specimen consisted of CD4+ T cells sorted from blood, obtained at week 24, from a patient treated with tofacitinib. Receptors originate from a human donor with alopecia areata.

Many counts were recorded for this clone. The chain has TRBV14 and TRBJ2-7; D uncertain. V lost 4 bases and J lost 6, with 13 bases in between. The CDR3 has 13 amino acids. The germline CDR1 and CDR2 sequences are SGHDN and FVKESK. CDR3 in DNA: TGTGCCAGCAGCCGAGAACTCCAAGGCGAGCAGTACTTC. Amino acids: CASSRELQGEQYF. The full variable domain, in which reference TRBV14 and TRBJ2-7 provide the parts outside the CDR3, is EAGVTQFPSHSVIEKGQTVTLRCDPISGHDNLYWYRRVMGKEIKFLLHFVKESKQDESGMPNNRFLAERTGGTYSTLKVQPAELEDSGVYFCASSRELQGEQYFGPGTRLTVT.

This clone was seen more than once but under ten times. The rearrangement joins TRBV9 to TRBJ2-7, with TRBD2 identical over 9 bases. The CDR3 totals 15 residues. The germline V gene has CDR1 SGDLS and CDR2 YYNGEE. With V trimmed by 0 bases and J by 3 bases, 4 bases remained unmatched. CDR3 loop: CASSVGLAGIYEQYF. The CDR3 DNA reads TGTGCCAGCAGCGTAGGCCTAGCGGGGATCTACGAGCAGTACTTC. The full variable domain, with the rest looked up from reference TRBV9 and TRBJ2-7, is DSGVTQTPKHLITATGQRVTLRCSPRSGDLSVYWYQQSLDQGLQFLIQYYNGEERAKGNILERFSAQQFPDLHSELNLSSLELGDSALYFCASSVGLAGIYEQYFGPGTRLTVT.

The rearrangement uses TRBV11-2 and TRBJ2-1; 8 positions agree with TRBD1. Germline CDR1 SGHAT, CDR2 FQNNGV. This CDR3 is 15 amino acids long. After removal of 5 bases from V and 4 bases from J, the junction contained 7 bases not matched to a gene. CDR3 in amino acids: CASSNDRGWYNEQFF. The CDR3 coding sequence is TGTGCCAGCAGCAACGACAGGGGTTGGTACAATGAGCAGTTCTTC.

This clone was counted a few times. The germline gene is not matched at one end of the junction; a read error may be the cause. The V gene is TRBV29-1, the J gene TRBJ1-2; no clear D gene. The CDR3 sequence is 11 residues long. The germline gives CDR1 SQVTM, CDR2 ANQGSEA. The CDR3 reads CSVRESNGYTF. The CDR3 DNA reads as TGCAGCGTAAGGGAATCCAATGGTTACACCTTC.

This chain links TRBV9 with TRBJ1-2; D call uncertain. The CDR3 consists of 14 residues. Trimming cost V 0 bases and J 0 bases, with 6 bases left between them. Germline-derived CDR1 and CDR2 are SGDLS and YYNGEE. The DNA of the CDR3 is TGTGCCAGCAGCGTAGCCAGTACTAACTATGGCTACACCTTC. The encoded protein is CASSVASTNYGYTF.

The V call is TRBV4-3, the J call TRBJ2-6; D gene ambiguous. CDR1 and CDR2 (germline): LGHNA, YSLEER. The CDR3 runs to 15 residues. V lost 3 bases to trimming and J lost 2 bases, with 8 bases between them. CDR3 DNA: TGCGCCAGCAGCCAGGGAAGGGCTGGGGCCAACGTCCTGACTTTC. Translation: CASSQGRAGANVLTF.

This chain links TRBV4-3 with TRBJ2-5; D gene ambiguous. This CDR3 is 14 amino acids long. Trimming stripped 0 bases from V and 2 bases from J, with 7 bases between. Germline-derived CDR1 and CDR2 are LGHNA and YSLEER. The CDR3 DNA sequence: TGCGCCAGCAGCCAAGAACCCAAACAAGAGACCCAGTACTTC. Translated: CASSQEPKQETQYF.

The V gene is TRBV2, the J gene TRBJ1-1; 7 bases fit TRBD1. After removal of 4 bases from V and 7 bases from J, the junction contained 6 bases not matched to a gene. There are 13 residues in the CDR3. Germline values: CDR1 SNHLY, CDR2 FYNNEI. CDR3 sequence reads: CASSAEGANEAFF. The CDR3 DNA sequence: TGTGCCAGCAGTGCGGAGGGGGCGAATGAAGCTTTCTTT.

The chain has TRBV20-1 and TRBJ2-7, with TRBD1 matching over 7 bases. Germline CDR1 is DFQATT and CDR2 is SNEGSKA (reference sequence). J lost 5 bases, V lost 3 bases, and 1 base had no gene match. CDR3 size: 11 residues. The CDR3 sequence is CSASQGDEQYF. CDR3 DNA sequence: TGCAGTGCTAGCCAGGGGGACGAGCAGTACTTC.

The chain combines TRBV30 with TRBJ1-6, with 7 bases aligning to TRBD1. Germline V CDR1 and CDR2: GTSNPN, SVGIG (reference sequence). V trimming: 3 bases; J trimming: 5 bases; junction bases outside the gene matches: 4. The CDR3 covers 14 residues. CDR3 region: CAWRAGTDNSPLHF. The CDR3 bases are TGTGCCTGGAGAGCCGGGACAGATAATTCACCCCTCCACTTT. The full variable domain, completed using reference TRBV30 and TRBJ1-6, is SQTIHQWPATLVQPVGSPLSLECTVEGTSNPNLYWYRQAAGRGLQLLFYSVGIGQISSEVPQNLSASRPQDRQFILSSKKLLLSDSGFYLCAWRAGTDNSPLHFGNGTRLTVT.

V and J are TRBV30 and TRBJ1-1, with 8 positions matching TRBD1. Germline V gives CDR1 GTSNPN, CDR2 SVGIG (reference sequence). The CDR3 has 16 amino acids. Losses at the gene ends were 0 bases for V and 0 bases for J; bases not matched to a gene: 6. CDR3 amino acids: CAWSVNRGRMNTEAFF. Written as DNA, the CDR3 is TGTGCCTGGAGTGTAAACAGGGGGAGAATGAACACTGAAGCTTTCTTT.